What follows are 2 T cell receptor beta chains derived from one specimen sequenced in a study of PD-1 blockade in classical Hodgkin lymphoma. Clones were sequenced by immunoSEQ multiplex PCR, and TCRdb holds only the in-frame ones, with some missing. The table has about 6,300 clones, about 86% seen once; the top ten hold 45%. Every patient was affected by relapse after autologous stem cell transplantation, while exposure to brentuximab vedotin was not uniform. This sample comprised peripheral blood mononuclear cells (PBMCs), obtained before the second cycle of nivolumab. The receptor source for this set is a human donor with classical Hodgkin lymphoma.

For this clone: This CDR3 is also generated by other DNA sequences in the sample. This chain links TRBV18 with TRBJ2-5; D remains ambiguous. This CDR3 has 12 amino acids. V lost 1 base and J lost 4, with 4 bases in between. CDR1 is KGHSH, CDR2 LQKENI, per germline. CDR3 loop: CASSPRGETQYF. The CDR3, as DNA: TGTGCCAGCTCACCACGGGGAGAGACCCAGTACTTC.

The chain joins TRBV27 to TRBJ1-2; D is uncertain. The CDR3 sequence is 15 residues long. The ends were cut back, 6 bases at V and 3 bases at J, with 17 bases in the middle. The germline V gene has CDR1 MNHEY and CDR2 SMNVEV (reference sequence). CDR3 loop: CASSPRPGIHYGYTF. The CDR3 nucleotides read TGTGCCAGCAGCCCCAGGCCCGGCATTCACTATGGCTACACCTTC.